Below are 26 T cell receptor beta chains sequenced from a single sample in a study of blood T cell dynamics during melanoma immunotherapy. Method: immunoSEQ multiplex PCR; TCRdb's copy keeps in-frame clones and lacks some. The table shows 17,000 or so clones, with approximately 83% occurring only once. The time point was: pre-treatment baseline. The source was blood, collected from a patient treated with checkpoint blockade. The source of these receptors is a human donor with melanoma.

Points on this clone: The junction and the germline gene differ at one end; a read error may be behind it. The CDR3 sequence is CASSYSARESPQHF. CDR3 bases: TGTGCCAGCAGTTACTCTGCCAGGGAGTCGCCCCAGCATTTT. The rearrangement uses TRBV6-4 and TRBJ1-5, with a tentative D call TRBD1 (5 bases). Germline V lookup: CDR1 MRHNA, CDR2 SNTAGT. The CDR3 covers 14 residues.

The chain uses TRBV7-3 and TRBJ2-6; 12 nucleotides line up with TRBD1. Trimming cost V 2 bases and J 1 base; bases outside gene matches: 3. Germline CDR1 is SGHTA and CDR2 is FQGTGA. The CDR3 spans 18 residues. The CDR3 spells CASSLAGQGASGANVLTF. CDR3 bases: TGTGCCAGCAGCTTAGCGGGACAGGGGGCGTCTGGGGCCAACGTCCTGACTTTC.

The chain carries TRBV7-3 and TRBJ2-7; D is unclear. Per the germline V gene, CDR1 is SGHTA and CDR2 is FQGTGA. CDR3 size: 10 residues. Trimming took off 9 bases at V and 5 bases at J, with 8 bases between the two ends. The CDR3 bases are TGTGCCAGAAATACGGACGAGCAGTACTTC. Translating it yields CARNTDEQYF.

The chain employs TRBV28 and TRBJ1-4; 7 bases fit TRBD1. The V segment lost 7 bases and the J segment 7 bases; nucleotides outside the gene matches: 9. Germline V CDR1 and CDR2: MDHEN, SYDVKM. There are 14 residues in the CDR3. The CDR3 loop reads CASIPGQPAEKLFF. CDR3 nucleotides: TGTGCCAGCATACCGGGACAGCCGGCTGAAAAACTGTTTTTT.

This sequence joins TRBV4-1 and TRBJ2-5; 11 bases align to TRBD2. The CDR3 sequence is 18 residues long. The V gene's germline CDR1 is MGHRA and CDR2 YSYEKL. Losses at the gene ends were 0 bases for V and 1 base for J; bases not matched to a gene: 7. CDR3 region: CASSQDPGLAGGQETQYF. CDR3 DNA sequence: TGCGCCAGCAGCCAAGATCCAGGCCTAGCGGGAGGCCAAGAGACCCAGTACTTC.

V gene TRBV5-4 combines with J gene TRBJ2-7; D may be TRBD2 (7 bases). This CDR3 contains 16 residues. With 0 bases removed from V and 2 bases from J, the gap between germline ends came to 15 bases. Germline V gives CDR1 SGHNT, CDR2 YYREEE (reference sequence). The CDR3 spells CASSLAGGGRAYEQYF. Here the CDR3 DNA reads TGTGCCAGCAGCTTGGCCGGCGGGGGCAGAGCCTACGAGCAGTACTTC.

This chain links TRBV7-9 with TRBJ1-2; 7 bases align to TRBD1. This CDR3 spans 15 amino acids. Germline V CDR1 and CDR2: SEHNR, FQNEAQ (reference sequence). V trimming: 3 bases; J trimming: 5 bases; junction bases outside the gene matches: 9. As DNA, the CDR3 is TGTGCCAGCAGCTTTCAGGGGGGGAAGGTGTATGGCTACACCTTC. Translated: CASSFQGGKVYGYTF.

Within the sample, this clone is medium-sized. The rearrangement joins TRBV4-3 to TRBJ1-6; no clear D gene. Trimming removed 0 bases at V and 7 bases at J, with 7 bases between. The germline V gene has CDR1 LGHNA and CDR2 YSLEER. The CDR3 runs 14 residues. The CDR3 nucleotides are TGCGCCAGCAGCCAAGATGGGGAAAATTCACCCCTCCACTTT. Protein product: CASSQDGENSPLHF.

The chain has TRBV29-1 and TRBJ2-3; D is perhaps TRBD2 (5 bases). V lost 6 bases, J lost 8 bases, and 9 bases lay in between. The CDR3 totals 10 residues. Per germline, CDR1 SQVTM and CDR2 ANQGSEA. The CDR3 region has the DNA TGCAGCGTAACCCGGGGTACGCAGTATTTT. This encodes CSVTRGTQYF.

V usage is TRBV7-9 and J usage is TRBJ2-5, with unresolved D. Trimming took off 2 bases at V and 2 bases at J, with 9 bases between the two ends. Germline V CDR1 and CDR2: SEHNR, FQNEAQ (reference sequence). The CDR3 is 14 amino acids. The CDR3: CASSLSQLQETQYF. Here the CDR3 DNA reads TGTGCCAGCAGCTTAAGTCAGTTACAAGAGACCCAGTACTTC.

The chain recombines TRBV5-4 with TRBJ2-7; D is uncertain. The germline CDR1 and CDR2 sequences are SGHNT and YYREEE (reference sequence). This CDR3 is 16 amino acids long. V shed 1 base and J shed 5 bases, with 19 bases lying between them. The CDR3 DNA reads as TGTGCCAGCAGCTTGCGGGTGGCAGGAGCTGTTGACGAGCAGTACTTC. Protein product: CASSLRVAGAVDEQYF.

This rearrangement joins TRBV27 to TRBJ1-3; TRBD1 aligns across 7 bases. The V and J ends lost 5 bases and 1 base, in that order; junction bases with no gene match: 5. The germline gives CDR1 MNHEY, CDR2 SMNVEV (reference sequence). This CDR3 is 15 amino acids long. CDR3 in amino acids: CASSMTGRSGNTIYF. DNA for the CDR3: TGTGCCAGCAGTATGACAGGGAGATCTGGAAACACCATATATTTT.

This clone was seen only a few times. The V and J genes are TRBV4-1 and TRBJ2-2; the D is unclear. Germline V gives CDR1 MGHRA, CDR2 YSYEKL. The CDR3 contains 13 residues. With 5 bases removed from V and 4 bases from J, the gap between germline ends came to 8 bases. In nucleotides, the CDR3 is TGCGCCAGCAGCTTTAGTATCACCGGGGAGCTGTTTTTT. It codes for CASSFSITGELFF.

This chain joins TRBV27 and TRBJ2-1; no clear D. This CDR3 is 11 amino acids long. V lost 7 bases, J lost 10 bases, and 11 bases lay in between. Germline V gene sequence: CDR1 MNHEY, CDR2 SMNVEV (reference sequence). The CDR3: CASTRPREQFF. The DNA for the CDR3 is TGTGCCAGCACTCGCCCTCGGGAGCAGTTCTTC.

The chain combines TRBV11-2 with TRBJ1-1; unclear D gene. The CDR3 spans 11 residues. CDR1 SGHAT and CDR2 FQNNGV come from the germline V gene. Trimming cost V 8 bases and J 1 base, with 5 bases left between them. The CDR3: CASQENTEAFF. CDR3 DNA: TGTGCCAGCCAGGAGAACACTGAAGCTTTCTTT.

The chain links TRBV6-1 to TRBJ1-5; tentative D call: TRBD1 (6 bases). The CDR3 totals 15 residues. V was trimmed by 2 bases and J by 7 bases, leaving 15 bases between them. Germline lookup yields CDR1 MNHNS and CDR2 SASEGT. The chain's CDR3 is CASSEYGTRPQPQHF. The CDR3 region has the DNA TGTGCCAGCAGTGAATACGGGACAAGGCCACAGCCCCAGCATTTT.

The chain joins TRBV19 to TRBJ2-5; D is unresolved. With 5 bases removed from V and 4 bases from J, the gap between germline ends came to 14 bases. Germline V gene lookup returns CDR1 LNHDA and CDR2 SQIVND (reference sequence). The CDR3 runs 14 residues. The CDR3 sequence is CASSLGTSPETQYF. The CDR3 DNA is TGTGCCAGTAGTCTGGGTACCAGCCCAGAGACCCAGTACTTC.

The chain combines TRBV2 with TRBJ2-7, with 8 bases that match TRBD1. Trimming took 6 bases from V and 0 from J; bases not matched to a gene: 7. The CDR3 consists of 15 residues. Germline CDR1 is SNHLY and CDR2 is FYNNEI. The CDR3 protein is CASSTDRGSSYEQYF. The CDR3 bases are TGTGCCAGCAGCACCGACAGGGGCAGCTCCTACGAGCAGTACTTC.

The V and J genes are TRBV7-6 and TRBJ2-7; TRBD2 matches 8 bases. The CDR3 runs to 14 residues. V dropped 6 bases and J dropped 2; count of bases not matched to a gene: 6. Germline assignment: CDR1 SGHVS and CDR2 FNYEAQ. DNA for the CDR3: TGTGCCAGCAGTCAAGCGGGAGAGGCCTACGAGCAGTACTTC. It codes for CASSQAGEAYEQYF.

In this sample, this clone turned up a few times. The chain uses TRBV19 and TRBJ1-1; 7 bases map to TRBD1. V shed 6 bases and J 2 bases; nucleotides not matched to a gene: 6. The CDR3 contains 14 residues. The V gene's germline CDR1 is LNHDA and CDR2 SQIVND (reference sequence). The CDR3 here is CASSHRGRNTEAFF. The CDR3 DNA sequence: TGTGCCAGTAGCCACAGGGGACGAAACACTGAAGCTTTCTTT.

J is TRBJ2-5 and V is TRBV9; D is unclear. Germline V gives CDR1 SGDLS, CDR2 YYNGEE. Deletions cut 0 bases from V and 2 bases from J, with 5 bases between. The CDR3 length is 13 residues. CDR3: CASSVDSQETQYF. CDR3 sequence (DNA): TGTGCCAGCAGCGTAGACAGTCAAGAGACCCAGTACTTC.

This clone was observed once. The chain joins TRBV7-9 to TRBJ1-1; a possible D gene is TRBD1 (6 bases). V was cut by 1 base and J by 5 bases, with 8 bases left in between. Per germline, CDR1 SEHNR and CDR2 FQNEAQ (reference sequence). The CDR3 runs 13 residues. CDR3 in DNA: TGTGCCAGCAGCTTAGAGGGGGGAACTGAAGCTTTCTTT. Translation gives CASSLEGGTEAFF.

The CDR3: CASKEGTGSYEQYF. The CDR3 DNA is TGCGCCAGCAAAGAGGGGACGGGCTCCTACGAGCAGTACTTC. The chain couples TRBV5-1 to TRBJ2-7, with D perhaps being TRBD1 or TRBD2 (5 bases each). Germline CDR1 and CDR2: SGHRS and YFSETQ. V dropped 6 bases and J dropped 0 bases, with 13 bases sitting between them. The CDR3 totals 14 residues.

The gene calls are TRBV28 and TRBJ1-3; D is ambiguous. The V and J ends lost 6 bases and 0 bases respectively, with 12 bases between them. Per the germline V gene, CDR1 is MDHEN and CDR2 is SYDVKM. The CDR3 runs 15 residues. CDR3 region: CASRSSGLSGNTIYF. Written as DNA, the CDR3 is TGTGCCAGCAGGTCGTCAGGACTCTCTGGAAACACCATATATTTT.

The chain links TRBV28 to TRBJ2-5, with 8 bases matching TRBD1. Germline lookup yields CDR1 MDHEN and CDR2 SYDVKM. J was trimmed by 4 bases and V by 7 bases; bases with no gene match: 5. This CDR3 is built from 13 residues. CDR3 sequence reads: CASNRQGRETQYF. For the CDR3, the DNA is TGTGCCAGCAACAGACAGGGGCGAGAGACCCAGTACTTC.

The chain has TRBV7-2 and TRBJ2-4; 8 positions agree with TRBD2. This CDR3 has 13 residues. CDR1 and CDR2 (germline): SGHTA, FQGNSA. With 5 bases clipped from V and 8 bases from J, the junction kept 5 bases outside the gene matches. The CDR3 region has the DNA TGTGCCAGCAGCGCCTGGCGGGGGGACATTCAGTACTTC. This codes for CASSAWRGDIQYF. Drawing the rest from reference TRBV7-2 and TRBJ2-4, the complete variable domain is GAGVSQSPSNKVTEKGKDVELRCDPISGHTALYWYRQSLGQGLEFLIYFQGNSAPDKSGLPSDRFSAERTGGSVSTLTIQRTQQEDSAVYLCASSAWRGDIQYFGAGTRLSVL.